This entry lists 17 T cell receptor beta chains sequenced from one sample in a study of beta chain features in type 1 diabetes. The sequenced template was cDNA made from the entire isolated RNA. The protocol was immunoSEQ multiplex PCR, while the TCRdb copy is restricted to in-frame clones and leaves out a portion. The repertoire holds around 130,000 clones, roughly 10% seen once, with around 0.79% in the top ten. These receptors' targets are unknown. Study outcomes and limitations: TCRB CDR3s from Type 1 diabetes patients were moderately but significantly shorter in all four CD4+ subsets.

The sequenced material came from central memory CD4+ T cells from blood. Source of these receptors: a man aged 30-40 years with type 1 diabetes.

This clone was seen a handful of times. The V gene is TRBV10-3, the J gene TRBJ1-2, with D perhaps TRBD1 (6 bases). The germline V gene has CDR1 ENHRY and CDR2 SYGVKD. The CDR3 is made up of 12 amino acids. Between the trimmed V and J ends, which lost 4 bases and 8 bases, there was a span of 11 bases. The CDR3: CAISGQGKGYTF. CDR3 in DNA: TGTGCCATCAGTGGGCAGGGGAAAGGCTACACCTTC.

The chain links TRBV19 to TRBJ2-4, with TRBD2 identical over 12 bases. In germline, CDR1 is LNHDA, CDR2 SQIVND (reference sequence). The CDR3 covers 17 residues. The J segment lost 7 bases and the V segment lost 10 bases, leaving 17 bases of the junction unmatched. The CDR3 is CATSYLRLAGDGNIQYF. The CDR3 DNA sequence: TGTGCCACCAGCTACTTAAGACTAGCGGGGGACGGTAACATTCAGTACTTC.

V and J are TRBV9 and TRBJ2-1, with a tentative D call TRBD2 (5 bases). V lost 4 bases to trimming and J lost 2 bases, with 10 bases between them. The CDR3 loop spans 14 amino acids. Germline V CDR1 and CDR2: SGDLS, YYNGEE. CDR3 bases: TGTGCCAGCAGCCCCGGGGAACCCTACAATGAGCAGTTCTTC. It specifies CASSPGEPYNEQFF.

This clone showed up many times. This chain uses TRBV7-3 with TRBJ2-2; 9 bases map to TRBD2. With 5 bases clipped from V and 6 bases from J, the junction kept 10 bases outside the gene matches. The germline V gene has CDR1 SGHTA and CDR2 FQGTGA. CDR3 length: 16 residues. The CDR3 protein is CASSPEGGGVPGELFF. CDR3 DNA sequence: TGTGCCAGCAGCCCCGAAGGCGGGGGGGTACCCGGGGAGCTGTTTTTT.

The chain combines TRBV5-5 with TRBJ2-2; D possibly corresponds to TRBD2 (5 bases). V was cut by 2 bases and J by 5 bases, with 13 bases left in between. This CDR3 contains 15 residues. Germline V CDR1 and CDR2: SGHKS, YYEKEE (reference sequence). The CDR3 region is CASSFGLAGTGELFF. The CDR3 DNA reads as TGTGCCAGCAGCTTCGGGCTAGCTGGAACCGGGGAGCTGTTTTTT.

The rearrangement uses TRBV7-2 and TRBJ2-5; 8 bases map to TRBD1. The trim removed 5 bases at V and 1 base at J, leaving 3 bases unmatched. This CDR3 comprises 14 residues. Germline values: CDR1 SGHTA, CDR2 FQGNSA. CDR3 loop: CASSRTGTQETQYF. CDR3 sequence (DNA): TGTGCCAGCAGCAGGACAGGGACCCAAGAGACCCAGTACTTC.

This clone was detected only a few times. The chain carries TRBV2 and TRBJ1-1; D remains ambiguous. This CDR3 spans 13 amino acids. CDR1 SNHLY and CDR2 FYNNEI come from the germline V gene. V gave up 4 bases and J gave up 3 bases, with 9 bases separating them. The CDR3 DNA follows: TGTGCCAGCAGTGTAGAGAGGGACACTGAAGCTTTCTTT. Its protein is CASSVERDTEAFF.

This clone has only a few counts. The chain carries TRBV20-1 and TRBJ1-2, with no clear D. The V gene lost 7 bases and the J gene lost 8 bases, with 14 bases spanning the gap. The CDR3 is 11 residues long. The germline V gene has CDR1 DFQATT and CDR2 SNEGSKA (reference sequence). CDR3 protein: CSGYGNGGYTF. DNA of the CDR3: TGCAGTGGATACGGGAATGGGGGCTACACCTTC.

The chain recombines TRBV5-4 with TRBJ1-4; no clear D gene. CDR1 is SGHNT and CDR2 is YYREEE in the germline V gene (reference sequence). The CDR3 sequence is 14 residues long. V was trimmed by 3 bases and J by 0 bases, leaving 6 bases between them. CDR3 in DNA: TGTGCCAGCAGCTCTAAGTCAACTAATGAAAAACTGTTTTTT. As protein: CASSSKSTNEKLFF.

The chain couples TRBV4-3 to TRBJ2-1; D unclear. The CDR3 extends over 16 amino acids. V was shortened by 4 bases and J by 0 bases, with 13 bases between the two germline ends. The germline gives CDR1 LGHNA, CDR2 YSLEER. The CDR3 loop is CASSPLTQSSYNEQFF. In nucleotides, the CDR3 is TGCGCCAGCAGCCCTCTGACACAGAGCTCCTACAATGAGCAGTTCTTC.

The rearrangement uses TRBV28 and TRBJ1-1; 7 positions match TRBD1. The germline V gene encodes CDR1 MDHEN and CDR2 SYDVKM. The CDR3 loop spans 12 amino acids. The J segment lost 0 bases and the V segment lost 10 bases, leaving 2 bases of the junction unmatched. The CDR3 is CAIGTVNTEAFF. Written as DNA, the CDR3 is TGTGCCATCGGGACAGTGAACACTGAAGCTTTCTTT.

The sample holds a few counts of this clone. This chain connects TRBV30 to TRBJ1-4; D is undetermined. The ends were cut back, 4 bases at V and 7 bases at J, with 13 bases in the middle. Germline-derived CDR1 and CDR2 are GTSNPN and SVGIG (reference sequence). The CDR3 extends over 13 amino acids. The CDR3 region is CAWTRRSGEKLFF. Here the CDR3 DNA reads TGTGCCTGGACACGGAGGAGCGGTGAAAAACTGTTTTTT.

The gene calls are TRBV5-1 and TRBJ2-1; 10 bases fit TRBD2. CDR3 length equals 15 residues. V was clipped by 2 bases and J by 7 bases; unmatched bases: 6. The germline gives CDR1 SGHRS, CDR2 YFSETQ. The CDR3 here is CASSFRLAGDNEQFF. The CDR3, as DNA: TGCGCCAGCAGCTTTAGGCTAGCGGGGGATAATGAGCAGTTCTTC.

In this sample, this clone turned up a few times. The chain couples TRBV6-6 to TRBJ2-1; TRBD1 agrees at 9 bases. This CDR3 contains 16 residues. The trim removed 5 bases at V and 0 bases at J, leaving 5 bases unmatched. Germline V gene data show CDR1 as MNHNY and CDR2 as SVGAGI (reference sequence). The CDR3 region is CASSIGQGISYNEQFF. CDR3 nucleotide sequence: TGTGCCAGCAGTATTGGACAGGGGATCTCCTACAATGAGCAGTTCTTC.

This clone was observed a few times. The V and J genes are TRBV7-9 and TRBJ2-3; a weak D match, TRBD1 (6 bases). V lost 0 bases to trimming and J lost 0 bases, with 7 bases between them. This CDR3 has 15 amino acids. Germline V gene sequence: CDR1 SEHNR, CDR2 FQNEAQ (reference sequence). The CDR3, as DNA: TGTGCCAGCAGCTTAGCGGGGGCTAGCACAGATACGCAGTATTTT. The encoded protein is CASSLAGASTDTQYF.

This clone was found a few times. The chain has TRBV5-1 and TRBJ2-2; 8 bases are a match to TRBD2. V was clipped by 4 bases and J by 3 bases; unmatched bases: 5. This CDR3 has 15 residues. Germline-derived CDR1 and CDR2 are SGHRS and YFSETQ. CDR3 in DNA: TGCGCCAGCAGCAGTCTAGCGGGCGACACCGGGGAGCTGTTTTTT. This encodes CASSSLAGDTGELFF.

A few counts support this clone. The CDR3 region has the DNA TGCGCCAGCACCTCAGGGTACGAGCAGTACTTC. This gives the protein CASTSGYEQYF. This rearrangement joins TRBV23-1 to TRBJ2-7; maybe TRBD1 (5 bases). TRBV23-1 is reported as an ORF; its role is uncertain. The V end lost 7 bases, the J end lost 4 bases, and 8 bases lay between the germline ends. The length of the CDR3 is 11 residues.